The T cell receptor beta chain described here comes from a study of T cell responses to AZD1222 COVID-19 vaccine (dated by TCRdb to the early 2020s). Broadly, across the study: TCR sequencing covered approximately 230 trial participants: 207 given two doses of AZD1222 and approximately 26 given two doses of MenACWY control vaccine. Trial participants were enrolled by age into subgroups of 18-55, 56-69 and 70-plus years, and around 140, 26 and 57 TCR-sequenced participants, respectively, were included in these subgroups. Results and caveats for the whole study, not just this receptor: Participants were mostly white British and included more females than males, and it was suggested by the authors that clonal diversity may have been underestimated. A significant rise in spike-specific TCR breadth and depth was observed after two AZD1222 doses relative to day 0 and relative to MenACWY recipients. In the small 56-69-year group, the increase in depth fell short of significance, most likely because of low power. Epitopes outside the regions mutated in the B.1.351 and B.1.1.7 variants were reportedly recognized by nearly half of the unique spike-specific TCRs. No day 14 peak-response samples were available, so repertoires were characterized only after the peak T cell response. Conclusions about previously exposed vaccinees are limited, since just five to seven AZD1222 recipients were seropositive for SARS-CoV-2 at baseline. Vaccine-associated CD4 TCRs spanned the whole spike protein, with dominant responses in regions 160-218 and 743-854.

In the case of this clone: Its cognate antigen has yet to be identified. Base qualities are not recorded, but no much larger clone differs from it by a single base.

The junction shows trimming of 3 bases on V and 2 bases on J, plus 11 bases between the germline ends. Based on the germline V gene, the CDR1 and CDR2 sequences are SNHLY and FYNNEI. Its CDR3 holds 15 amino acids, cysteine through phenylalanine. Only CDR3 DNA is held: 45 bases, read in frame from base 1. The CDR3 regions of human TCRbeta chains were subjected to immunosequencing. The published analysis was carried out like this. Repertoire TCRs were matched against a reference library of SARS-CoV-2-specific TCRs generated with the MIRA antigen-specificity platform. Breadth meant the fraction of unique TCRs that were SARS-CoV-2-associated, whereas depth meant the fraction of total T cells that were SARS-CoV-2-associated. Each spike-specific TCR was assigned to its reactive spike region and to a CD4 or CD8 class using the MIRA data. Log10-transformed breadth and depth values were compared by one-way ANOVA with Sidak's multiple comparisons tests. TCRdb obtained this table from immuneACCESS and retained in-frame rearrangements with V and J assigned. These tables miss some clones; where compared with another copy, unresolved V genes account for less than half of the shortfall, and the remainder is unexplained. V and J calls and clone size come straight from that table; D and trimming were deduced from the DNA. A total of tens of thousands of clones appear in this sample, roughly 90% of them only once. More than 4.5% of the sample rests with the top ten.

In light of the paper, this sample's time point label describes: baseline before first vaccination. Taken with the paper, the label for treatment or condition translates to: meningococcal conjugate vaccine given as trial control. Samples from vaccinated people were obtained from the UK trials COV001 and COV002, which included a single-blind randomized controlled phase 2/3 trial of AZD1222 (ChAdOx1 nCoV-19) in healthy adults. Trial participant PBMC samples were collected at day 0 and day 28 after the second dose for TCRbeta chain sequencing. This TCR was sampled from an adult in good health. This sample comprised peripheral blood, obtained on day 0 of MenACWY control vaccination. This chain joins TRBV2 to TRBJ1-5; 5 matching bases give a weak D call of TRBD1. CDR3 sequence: CASSDWVGGNQPQHF. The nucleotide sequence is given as TGTGCCAGCAGTGATTGGGTAGGGGGCAATCAGCCCCAGCATTTT.